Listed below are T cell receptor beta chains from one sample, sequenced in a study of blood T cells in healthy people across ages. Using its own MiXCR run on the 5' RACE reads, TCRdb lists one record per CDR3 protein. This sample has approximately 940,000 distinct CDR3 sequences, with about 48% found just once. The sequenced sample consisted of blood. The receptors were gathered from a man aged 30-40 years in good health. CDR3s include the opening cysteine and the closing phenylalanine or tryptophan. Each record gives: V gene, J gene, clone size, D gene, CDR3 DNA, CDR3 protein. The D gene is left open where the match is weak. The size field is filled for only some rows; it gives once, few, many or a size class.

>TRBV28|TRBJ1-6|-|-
TGTGCCAGCAGGGGCGGATATAATTCACCCCTCCACTTT
CASRGGYNSPLHF
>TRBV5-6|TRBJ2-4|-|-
TGTGCCAGCAGCTGGGCCGACATTCAGTACTTC
CASSWADIQYF
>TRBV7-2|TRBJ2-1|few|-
TGTGCCAGCAGTTACTCTAGTTTTAGTTACAATGAGCAGTTCTTC
CASSYSSFSYNEQFF
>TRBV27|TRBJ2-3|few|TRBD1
TGTGCCAGCAGGCACAGGGGTCAAGATACGCAGTATTTT
CASRHRGQDTQYF
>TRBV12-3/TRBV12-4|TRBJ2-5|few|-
TGTGCCAGCAGTTTAGCCCCAGCCTTGCAGGGTGAGACCCAGTACTTC
CASSLAPALQGETQYF
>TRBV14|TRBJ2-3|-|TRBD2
TGTGCCAGCAGCCCTAGCGGGGGCCCAGCGTATTTT
CASSPSGGPAYF
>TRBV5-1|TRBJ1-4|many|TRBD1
TGCGCCAGCAGACAGGGACAGGGGTATGAAAAACTGTTTTTT
CASRQGQGYEKLFF
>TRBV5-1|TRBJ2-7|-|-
TGCGCCAGCAGCTTGGACGGTCCAGGGGTATACGAGCAGTACTTC
CASSLDGPGVYEQYF
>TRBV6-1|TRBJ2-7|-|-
TGTGCCAGCAGGGTCGACAGCGGTAACAACGAGCAGTACTTC
CASRVDSGNNEQYF
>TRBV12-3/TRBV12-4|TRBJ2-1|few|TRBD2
TGTGCCAGCAGTATAACTAGCGGGGGGGATAATGAGCAGTTCTTC
CASSITSGGDNEQFF
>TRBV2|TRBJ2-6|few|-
TGTGCCAGCACCCCCCCCGGGACATTAGTCTCTGGGGCCAACGTCCTGACTTTC
CASTPPGTLVSGANVLTF
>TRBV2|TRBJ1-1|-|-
TGTGCCAGCAGTGAAGACGCAGGGATGAACACTGAAGCTTTCTTT
CASSEDAGMNTEAFF
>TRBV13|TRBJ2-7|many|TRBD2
TGTGCCAGCAGCCTTCGGACTAGGCCCTACGAGCAGTACTTC
CASSLRTRPYEQYF
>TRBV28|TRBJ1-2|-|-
TGTGCCAGCAGTTTCCTTCAGGGTATTGGCTACACCTTC
CASSFLQGIGYTF